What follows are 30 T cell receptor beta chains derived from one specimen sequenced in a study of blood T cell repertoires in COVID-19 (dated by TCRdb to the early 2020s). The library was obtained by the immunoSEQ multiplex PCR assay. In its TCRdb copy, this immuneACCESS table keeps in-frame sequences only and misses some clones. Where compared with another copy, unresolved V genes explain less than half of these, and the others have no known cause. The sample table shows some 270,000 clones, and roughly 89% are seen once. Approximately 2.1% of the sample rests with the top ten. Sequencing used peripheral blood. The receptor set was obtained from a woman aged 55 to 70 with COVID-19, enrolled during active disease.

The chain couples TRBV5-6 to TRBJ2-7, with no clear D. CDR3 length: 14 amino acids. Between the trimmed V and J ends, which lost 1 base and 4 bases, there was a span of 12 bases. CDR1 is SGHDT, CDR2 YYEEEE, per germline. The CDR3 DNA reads TGTGCCAGCAGCTTGATTTCACTCAAGTACGAGCAGTACTTC. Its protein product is CASSLISLKYEQYF.

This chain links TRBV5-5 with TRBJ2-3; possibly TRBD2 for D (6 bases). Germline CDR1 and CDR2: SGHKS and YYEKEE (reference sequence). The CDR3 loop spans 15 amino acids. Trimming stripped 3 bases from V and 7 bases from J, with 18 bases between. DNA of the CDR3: TGTGCCAGCAGCTGGAGGGTCGCGGCGGGGAATACGCAGTATTTT. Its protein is CASSWRVAAGNTQYF.

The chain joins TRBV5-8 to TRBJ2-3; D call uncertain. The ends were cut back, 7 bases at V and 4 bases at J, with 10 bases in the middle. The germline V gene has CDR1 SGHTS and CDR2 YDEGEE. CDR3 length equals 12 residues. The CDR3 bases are TGTGCCAGCCCCGGTGTTGCAGATACGCAGTATTTT. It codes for CASPGVADTQYF.

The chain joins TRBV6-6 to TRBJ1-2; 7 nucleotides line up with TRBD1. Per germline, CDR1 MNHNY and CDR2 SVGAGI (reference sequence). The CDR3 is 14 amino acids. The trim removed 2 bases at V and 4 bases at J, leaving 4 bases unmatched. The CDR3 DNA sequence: TGTGCCAGCAGTTACCGGGACAGACCCTATGGCTACACCTTC. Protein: CASSYRDRPYGYTF.

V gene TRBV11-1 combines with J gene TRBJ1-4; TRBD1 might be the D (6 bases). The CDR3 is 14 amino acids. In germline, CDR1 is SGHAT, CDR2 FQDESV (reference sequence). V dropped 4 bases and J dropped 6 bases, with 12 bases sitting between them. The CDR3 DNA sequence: TGTGCCAGCAGCTGGGACAACAGGGATGAAAAACTGTTTTTT. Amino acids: CASSWDNRDEKLFF. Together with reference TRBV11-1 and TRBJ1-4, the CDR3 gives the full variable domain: EAEVAQSPRYKITEKSQAVAFWCDPISGHATLYWYRQILGQGPELLVQFQDESVVDDSQLPKDRFSAERLKGVDSTLKIQPAELGDSAMYLCASSWDNRDEKLFFGSGTQLSVL.

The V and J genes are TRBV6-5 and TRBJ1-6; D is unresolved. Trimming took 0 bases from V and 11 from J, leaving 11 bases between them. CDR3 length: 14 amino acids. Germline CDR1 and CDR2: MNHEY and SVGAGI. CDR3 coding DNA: TGTGCCAGCAGTTACTCCCAAAGCTCCACACCCCTCCACTTT. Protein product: CASSYSQSSTPLHF.

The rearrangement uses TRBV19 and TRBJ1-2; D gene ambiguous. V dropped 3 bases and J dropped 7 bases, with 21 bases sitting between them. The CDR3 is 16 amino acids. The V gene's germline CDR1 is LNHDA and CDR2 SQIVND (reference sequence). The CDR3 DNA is TGTGCCAGTAGTATTAGAACGGCCAGACCTAGCGGTGGCTACACCTTC. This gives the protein CASSIRTARPSGGYTF.

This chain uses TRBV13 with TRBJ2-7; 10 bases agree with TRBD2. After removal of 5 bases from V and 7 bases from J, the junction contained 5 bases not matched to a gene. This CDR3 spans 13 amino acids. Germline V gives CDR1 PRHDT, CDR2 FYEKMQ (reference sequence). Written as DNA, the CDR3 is TGTGCCAGCAGCGAATTGACTAGCGGGGAGCAGTACTTC. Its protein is CASSELTSGEQYF.

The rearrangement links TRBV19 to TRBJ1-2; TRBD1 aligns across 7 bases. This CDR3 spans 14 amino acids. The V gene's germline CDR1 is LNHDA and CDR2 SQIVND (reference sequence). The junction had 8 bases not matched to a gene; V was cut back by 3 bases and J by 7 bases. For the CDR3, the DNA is TGTGCCAGTAGTATCCCGAGACAGGGAGCTGGCTACACCTTC. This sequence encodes CASSIPRQGAGYTF.

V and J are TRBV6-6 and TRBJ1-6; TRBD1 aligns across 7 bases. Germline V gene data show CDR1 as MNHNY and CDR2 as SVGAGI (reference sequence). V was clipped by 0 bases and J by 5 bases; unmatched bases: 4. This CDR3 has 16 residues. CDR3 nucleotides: TGTGCCAGCAGTTACTCGAAGGGGGCCGATAATTCACCCCTCCACTTT. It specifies CASSYSKGADNSPLHF.

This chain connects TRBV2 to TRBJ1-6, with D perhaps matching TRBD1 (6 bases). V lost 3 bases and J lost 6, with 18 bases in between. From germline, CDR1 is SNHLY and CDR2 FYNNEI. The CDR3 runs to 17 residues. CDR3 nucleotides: TGTGCCAGCAGTGAGACCCGGACAGTGCCTTCTAATTCACCCCTCCACTTT. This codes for CASSETRTVPSNSPLHF.

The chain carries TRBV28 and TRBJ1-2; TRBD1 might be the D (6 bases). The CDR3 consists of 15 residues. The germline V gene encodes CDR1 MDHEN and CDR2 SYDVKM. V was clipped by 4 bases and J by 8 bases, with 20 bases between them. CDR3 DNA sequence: TGTGCCAGCAGTTCCGGGCCAGGGGCAGGGGAAGGCTACACCTTC. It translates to CASSSGPGAGEGYTF.

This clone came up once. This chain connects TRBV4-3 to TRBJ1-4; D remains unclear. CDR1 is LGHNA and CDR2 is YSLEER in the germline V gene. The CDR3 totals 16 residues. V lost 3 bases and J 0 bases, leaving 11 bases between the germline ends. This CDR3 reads CASSQLGRATNEKLFF. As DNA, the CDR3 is TGCGCCAGCAGCCAGTTAGGGCGGGCAACTAATGAAAAACTGTTTTTT.

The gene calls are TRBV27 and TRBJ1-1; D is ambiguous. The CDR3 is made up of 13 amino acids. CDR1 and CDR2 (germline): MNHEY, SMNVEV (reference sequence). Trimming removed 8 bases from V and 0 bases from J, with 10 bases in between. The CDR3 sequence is CASPPGMNTEAFF. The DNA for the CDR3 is TGTGCCAGCCCTCCGGGAATGAACACTGAAGCTTTCTTT.

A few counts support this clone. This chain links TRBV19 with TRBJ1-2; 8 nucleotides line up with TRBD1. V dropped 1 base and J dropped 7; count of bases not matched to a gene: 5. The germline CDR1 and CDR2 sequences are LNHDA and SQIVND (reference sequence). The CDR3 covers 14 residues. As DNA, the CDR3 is TGTGCCAGTAGTATAGGGGGACAGGCTTTTGGCTACACCTTC. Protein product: CASSIGGQAFGYTF.

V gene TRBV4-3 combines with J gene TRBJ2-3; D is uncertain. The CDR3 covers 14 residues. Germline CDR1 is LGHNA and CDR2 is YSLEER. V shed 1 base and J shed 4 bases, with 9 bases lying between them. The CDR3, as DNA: TGCGCCAGCAGCCAAGCCGGGTACTCAGATACGCAGTATTTT. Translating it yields CASSQAGYSDTQYF.

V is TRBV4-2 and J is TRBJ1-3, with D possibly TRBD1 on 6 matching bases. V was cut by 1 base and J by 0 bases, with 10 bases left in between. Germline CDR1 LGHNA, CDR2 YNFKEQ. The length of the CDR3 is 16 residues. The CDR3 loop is CASSQVQGSSGNTIYF. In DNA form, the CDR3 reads TGTGCCAGCAGCCAAGTTCAGGGGTCCTCTGGAAACACCATATATTTT.

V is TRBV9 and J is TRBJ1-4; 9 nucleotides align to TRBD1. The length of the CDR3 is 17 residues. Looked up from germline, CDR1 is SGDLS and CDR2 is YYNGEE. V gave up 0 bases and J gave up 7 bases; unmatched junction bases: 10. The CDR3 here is CASSVGTGQGWGEKLFF. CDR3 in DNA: TGTGCCAGCAGCGTAGGGACTGGACAGGGGTGGGGTGAAAAACTGTTTTTT.

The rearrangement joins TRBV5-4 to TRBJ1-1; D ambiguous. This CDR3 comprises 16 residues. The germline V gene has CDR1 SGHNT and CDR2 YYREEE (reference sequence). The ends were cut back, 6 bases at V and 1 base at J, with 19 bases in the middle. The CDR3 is CASTFGGGRRNTEAFF. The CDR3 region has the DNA TGTGCCAGCACCTTTGGCGGAGGGAGACGGAACACTGAAGCTTTCTTT.

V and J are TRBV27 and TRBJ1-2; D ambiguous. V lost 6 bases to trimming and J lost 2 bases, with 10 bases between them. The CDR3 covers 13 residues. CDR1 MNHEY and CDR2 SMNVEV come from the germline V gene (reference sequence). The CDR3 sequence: CASRRTVNYGYTF. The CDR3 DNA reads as TGTGCCAGCAGAAGAACTGTGAACTATGGCTACACCTTC.

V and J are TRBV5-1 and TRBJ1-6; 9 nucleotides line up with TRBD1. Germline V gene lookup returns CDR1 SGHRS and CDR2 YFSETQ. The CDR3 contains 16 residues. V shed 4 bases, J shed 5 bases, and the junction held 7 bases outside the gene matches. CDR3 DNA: TGCGCCAGCAGCCCCACCGGACAGGGGAATAATTCACCCCTCCACTTT. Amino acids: CASSPTGQGNNSPLHF.

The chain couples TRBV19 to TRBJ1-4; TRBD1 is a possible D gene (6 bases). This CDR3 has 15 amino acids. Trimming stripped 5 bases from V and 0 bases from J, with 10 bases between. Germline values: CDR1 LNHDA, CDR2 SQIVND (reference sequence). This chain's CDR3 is CASSAAGATNEKLFF. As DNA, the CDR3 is TGTGCCAGTAGTGCCGCAGGGGCAACTAATGAAAAACTGTTTTTT.

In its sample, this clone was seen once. The CDR3 DNA reads as TGTGCCAGCAGCGGTAGCTCTGGGGCCAACGTCCTGACTTTC. Translated: CASSGSSGANVLTF. This chain connects TRBV2 to TRBJ2-6; D is unclear. Trimming took 6 bases from V and 0 from J, leaving 6 bases between them. Germline CDR1 reads SNHLY; CDR2 reads FYNNEI. This CDR3 is built from 14 residues.

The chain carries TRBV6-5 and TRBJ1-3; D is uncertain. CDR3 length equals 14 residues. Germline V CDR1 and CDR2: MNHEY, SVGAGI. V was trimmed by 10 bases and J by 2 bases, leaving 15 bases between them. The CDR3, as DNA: TGTGCCACCTCCCTTGGGCAGACTGGAAACACCATATATTTT. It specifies CATSLGQTGNTIYF.

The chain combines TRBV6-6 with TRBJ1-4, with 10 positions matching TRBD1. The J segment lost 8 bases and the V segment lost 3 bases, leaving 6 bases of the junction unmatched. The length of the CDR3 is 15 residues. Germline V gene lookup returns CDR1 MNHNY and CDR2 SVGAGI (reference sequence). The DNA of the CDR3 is TGTGCCAGCAGTTATAGGGACAGGGGTCGGGAAAAACTGTTTTTT. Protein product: CASSYRDRGREKLFF.

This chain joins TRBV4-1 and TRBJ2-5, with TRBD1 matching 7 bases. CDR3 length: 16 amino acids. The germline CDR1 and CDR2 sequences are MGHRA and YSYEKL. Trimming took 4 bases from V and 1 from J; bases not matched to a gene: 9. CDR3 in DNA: TGCGCCAGCAGCCTCGGGACAGCCGAAAGCCAAGAGACCCAGTACTTC. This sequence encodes CASSLGTAESQETQYF.

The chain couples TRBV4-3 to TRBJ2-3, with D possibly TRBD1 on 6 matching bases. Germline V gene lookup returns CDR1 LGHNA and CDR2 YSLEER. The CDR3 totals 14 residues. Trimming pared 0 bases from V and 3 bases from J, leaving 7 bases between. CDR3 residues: CASSQDRGTDTQYF. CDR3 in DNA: TGCGCCAGCAGCCAAGATAGGGGGACAGATACGCAGTATTTT.

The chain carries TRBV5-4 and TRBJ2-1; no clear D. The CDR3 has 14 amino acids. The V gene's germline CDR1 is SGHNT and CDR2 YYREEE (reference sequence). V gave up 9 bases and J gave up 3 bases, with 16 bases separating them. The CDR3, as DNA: TGTGCCAACGGTCAAGGCGGTAACTACAATGAGCAGTTCTTC. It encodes CANGQGGNYNEQFF.

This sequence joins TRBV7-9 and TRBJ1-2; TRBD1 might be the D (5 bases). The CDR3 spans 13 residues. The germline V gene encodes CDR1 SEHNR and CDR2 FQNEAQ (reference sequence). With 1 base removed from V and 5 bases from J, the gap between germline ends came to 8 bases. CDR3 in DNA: TGTGCCAGCAGCTTAGAGGCAGGGTATGGCTACACCTTC. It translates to CASSLEAGYGYTF.

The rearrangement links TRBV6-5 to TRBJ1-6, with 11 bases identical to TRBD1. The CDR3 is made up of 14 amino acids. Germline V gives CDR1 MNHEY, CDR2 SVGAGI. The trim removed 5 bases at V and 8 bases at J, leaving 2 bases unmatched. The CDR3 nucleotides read TGTGCCAGCAGTAGGGACAGGGGGTATTCACCCCTCCACTTT. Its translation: CASSRDRGYSPLHF.